This T cell receptor (beta chain) was profiled in a study of regulatory T cells in long-lasting Graves disease. This clonotype appeared many times. HTBI primers from iRepertoire and Arm-PCR of CDR3 regions yielded the TCR beta libraries. TCRdb re-called the multiplex PCR reads through MiXCR, storing one row per CDR3 protein. Of just over 600,000 distinct CDR3 sequences listed, 15% to 20% were seen once; the top ten hold about 18%. CDR1 and CDR2 (germline): SEHNR, FQNEAQ (reference sequence). CDR3 length: 16 residues. Trimming cost V 5 bases and J 1 base, with 14 bases left between them. Time point indicated: newly diagnosed GD, antithyroid drugs for less than 3 months. Extracted RNA from PBMCs served as the source of the TCR library. Collection of peripheral blood (about 10 milliliters) was done using EDTA tubes. In addition, the sample was reused for a study of T cells in Graves' hyperthyroidism and ophthalmopathy. That work states: In the first-round RT-PCR of the TCR CDR3, the HTBI primer set was used.

The sequenced sample was peripheral blood mononuclear cells (PBMCs), obtained at new diagnosis, from a patient treated with antithyroid drugs. The chain carries TRBV7-9 and TRBJ1-4, with a weak D call TRBD1 (6 bases). This sequence was found in a woman in her twenties or thirties with Graves disease. In DNA form, the CDR3 reads TGTGCCAGCAGCGAACAGGGAGGGGTAACTAATGAAAAACTGTTTTTT. Its translation: CASSEQGGVTNEKLFF.